Listed below are T cell receptor beta chains from one sample, sequenced in a study of shared clonotypes between healthy human individuals. Measured with immunoSEQ multiplex PCR; TCRdb has only the in-frame clones, and not every one. The sample includes fewer than 850,000 clones, about two thirds of them seen just once. Sequencing input: memory CD4+ T cells sorted from blood. The receptors come from a young woman in good health. Each CDR3 is given without its conserved first and last residue. D genes are given only for firm matches.

D gene: TRBD1
J gene: TRBJ2-2
V gene: TRBV7-6
CDR3 length: 14
CDR3 protein: ASSLAGQGPTGELF

D gene: NA
J gene: TRBJ2-2
V gene: TRBV19
CDR3 length: 13
CDR3 protein: ASSARRSDTGELF

D gene: NA
J gene: TRBJ2-1
V gene: TRBV10-3
CDR3 length: 10
CDR3 protein: AISSVGYEQF

D gene: NA
J gene: TRBJ2-2
V gene: TRBV6-5
CDR3 length: 12
CDR3 protein: ASSYSLETGELF

D gene: NA
J gene: TRBJ2-7
V gene: TRBV18
CDR3 length: 11
CDR3 protein: ASSPGSSYEQY

D gene: TRBD2
J gene: TRBJ2-3
V gene: TRBV7-2
CDR3 length: 15
CDR3 protein: ASSLGLTSGSTDTQY

D gene: NA
J gene: TRBJ1-3
V gene: TRBV6-1
CDR3 length: 13
CDR3 protein: ASSKDWSSGNTIY

D gene: NA
J gene: TRBJ2-3
V gene: TRBV5-8
CDR3 length: 10
CDR3 protein: ASSPRADTQY

D gene: NA
J gene: TRBJ2-5
V gene: TRBV19
CDR3 length: 9
CDR3 protein: ASSNPETQY

D gene: NA
J gene: TRBJ2-4
V gene: TRBV7-2
CDR3 length: 9
CDR3 protein: ASSPRNIQY

D gene: NA
J gene: TRBJ1-2
V gene: TRBV2
CDR3 length: 10
CDR3 protein: ASKGDTYGYT

D gene: TRBD1
J gene: TRBJ1-2
V gene: TRBV28
CDR3 length: 13
CDR3 protein: ASSSGQGFNYGYT

D gene: NA
J gene: TRBJ2-3
V gene: TRBV20-1
CDR3 length: 9
CDR3 protein: SASPSDTQY

D gene: TRBD1
J gene: TRBJ1-1
V gene: TRBV6-6
CDR3 length: 14
CDR3 protein: ASSYGTGTGGTEAF

D gene: NA
J gene: TRBJ2-1
V gene: TRBV25-1
CDR3 length: 14
CDR3 protein: ASSHWESAPYNEQF

D gene: NA
J gene: TRBJ2-6
V gene: TRBV19
CDR3 length: 13
CDR3 protein: ASSRDNSGANVLT

D gene: NA
J gene: TRBJ2-7
V gene: TRBV27
CDR3 length: 10
CDR3 protein: ASSRKLGEQY

D gene: TRBD1
J gene: TRBJ1-4
V gene: TRBV19
CDR3 length: 12
CDR3 protein: ASTITGANEKLF

D gene: TRBD1
J gene: TRBJ1-1
V gene: TRBV27
CDR3 length: 13
CDR3 protein: ASSTTGTGARDAF

D gene: NA
J gene: TRBJ2-3
V gene: TRBV21-1
CDR3 length: 12
CDR3 protein: ASSPRGLTDTQY

D gene: TRBD1
J gene: TRBJ2-7
V gene: TRBV7-2
CDR3 length: 12
CDR3 protein: ASSSRGRIYEQY

D gene: NA
J gene: TRBJ1-1
V gene: TRBV27
CDR3 length: 12
CDR3 protein: ASSFQARNTEAF

D gene: NA
J gene: TRBJ2-4
V gene: TRBV28
CDR3 length: 12
CDR3 protein: ASSPPKPQNIQY

D gene: NA
J gene: TRBJ1-2
V gene: TRBV6-5
CDR3 length: 12
CDR3 protein: ASSIQGELYGYT

D gene: NA
J gene: TRBJ2-7
V gene: TRBV18
CDR3 length: 13
CDR3 protein: ASSPPGQGRQEQY

D gene: TRBD1
J gene: TRBJ2-7
V gene: TRBV4-2
CDR3 length: 13
CDR3 protein: ASSQAGTGGLEQY

D gene: NA
J gene: TRBJ1-3
V gene: TRBV19
CDR3 length: 8
CDR3 protein: ATYRNTIY

D gene: TRBD1
J gene: TRBJ1-5
V gene: TRBV2
CDR3 length: 11
CDR3 protein: ASSQGADQPQH

D gene: TRBD2
J gene: TRBJ2-2
V gene: TRBV4-2
CDR3 length: 13
CDR3 protein: ARSLTSENTGELF

D gene: NA
J gene: TRBJ1-1
V gene: TRBV28
CDR3 length: 13
CDR3 protein: ASSLSGPSGAIGF

D gene: NA
J gene: TRBJ2-3
V gene: TRBV6-1
CDR3 length: 11
CDR3 protein: ASSESRTDTQY

D gene: NA
J gene: TRBJ2-2
V gene: TRBV18
CDR3 length: 14
CDR3 protein: ASSPARAPNTGELF